Listed below are T cell receptor beta chains from one sample, sequenced in a study of blood T cell repertoires in COVID-19. Using immunoSEQ multiplex PCR, the repertoire was profiled, and TCRdb retains in-frame clones only, with some absent. The sample yields about 400,000 clones, roughly 87% seen once. Material for sequencing was PBMCs or T cells enriched from blood (not recorded which). All receptors come from a woman aged 25-40 years who had recovered from COVID-19. The CDR3 runs from the conserved cysteine through the conserved F or W. The D gene is left open where the match is weak. Not all rows give a size; the values are once, few, many and, for expanded clones, a class.

J	size	D	V	CDR3	DNA
TRBJ2-3	NA	NA	TRBV5-1	CASSLGGASPPTPDTQYF	TGCGCCAGCAGCTTGGGTGGAGCTAGCCCTCCCACCCCAGATACGCAGTATTTT
TRBJ2-5	NA	TRBD2	TRBV5-1	CASSFSPSGQETQYF	TGCGCCAGCAGCTTTTCCCCTAGCGGCCAAGAGACCCAGTACTTC
TRBJ2-2	NA	TRBD2	TRBV11-3	CASSPRTSSGELFF	TGTGCCAGCAGCCCAAGGACTAGCTCCGGGGAGCTGTTTTTT
TRBJ1-1	NA	NA	TRBV12-3/TRBV12-4	CASSLVSDGTPFF	TGTGCCAGCAGTTTAGTATCGGACGGGACACCTTTCTTT
TRBJ1-1	NA	NA	TRBV6-2/TRBV6-3	CASSYGEWTEAFF	TGTGCCAGCAGTTACGGGGAGTGGACTGAAGCTTTCTTT
TRBJ1-4	NA	NA	TRBV4-1	CASSPLTAVATNEKLFF	TGCGCCAGCAGCCCACTAACGGCGGTTGCAACTAATGAAAAACTGTTTTTT
TRBJ1-3	NA	NA	TRBV28	CASGTGTGHSGNTIYF	TGTGCCAGCGGAACTGGGACGGGACACTCTGGAAACACCATATATTTT
TRBJ1-6	NA	NA	TRBV7-9	CASSLSSSYNSPLHF	TGTGCCAGCAGCTTGTCGAGCTCCTATAATTCACCCCTCCACTTT
TRBJ2-7	NA	NA	TRBV6-5	CASRSGSMYEQYF	TGTGCCAGCAGGAGCGGCTCTATGTACGAGCAGTACTTC
TRBJ2-5	NA	TRBD1	TRBV5-6	CASSLGQGTTRGETQYF	TGTGCCAGCAGCTTGGGACAGGGGACCACACGGGGAGAGACCCAGTACTTC
TRBJ1-6	NA	TRBD1	TRBV15	CATSRDPRQGGSPLHF	TGTGCCACCAGCAGAGATCCCCGACAGGGAGGCTCACCCCTCCACTTT
TRBJ1-4	NA	TRBD1	TRBV10-3	CAISKHRDRTPATNEKLFF	TGTGCCATCAGTAAACACCGGGACAGGACCCCTGCAACTAATGAAAAACTGTTTTTT
TRBJ2-2	NA	TRBD2	TRBV28	CASSLEGGRNTGELFF	TGTGCCAGCAGTTTAGAGGGCGGGAGGAACACCGGGGAGCTGTTTTTT
TRBJ2-2	few	TRBD2	TRBV18	CASSPSGVNTGELFF	TGTGCCAGCTCACCAAGCGGGGTGAACACCGGGGAGCTGTTTTTT
TRBJ2-5	NA	TRBD2	TRBV5-1	CASSPRTSKETQYF	TGCGCCAGCAGCCCGAGGACTAGCAAAGAGACCCAGTACTTC
TRBJ2-1	NA	NA	TRBV7-7	CASSLSRYPLGEQFF	TGTGCTAGCAGCTTATCCAGGTACCCCCTCGGTGAGCAGTTCTTC
TRBJ1-3	NA	TRBD1	TRBV9	CASSGQGTPPGNTIYF	TGTGCCAGCAGCGGACAGGGTACCCCGCCTGGAAACACCATATATTTT
TRBJ1-2	NA	NA	TRBV27	CTTDGGNGYTF	TGTACAACTGACGGAGGGAATGGCTACACCTTC
TRBJ2-7	few	NA	TRBV5-1	CASSLAPTDYEQYF	TGCGCCAGCAGCTTGGCCCCTACAGACTACGAGCAGTACTTC
TRBJ1-2	NA	NA	TRBV4-2	CASSQDFGGEDGYTF	TGTGCCAGCAGCCAAGATTTTGGGGGCGAGGATGGCTACACCTTC
TRBJ2-7	few	NA	TRBV21-1	CASRLRTGNPYEQYF	TGTGCCAGCAGATTAAGGACAGGGAACCCCTACGAGCAGTACTTC
TRBJ2-5	NA	NA	TRBV7-2	CASSPLPETQYF	TGTGCCAGCAGCCCCCTCCCCGAGACCCAGTACTTC
TRBJ1-3	NA	TRBD1	TRBV11-1	CASSKRDRQSGNTIYF	TGTGCCAGCAGCAAACGGGACAGACAGTCTGGAAACACCATATATTTT
TRBJ2-2	NA	TRBD2	TRBV29-1	CSVERAGDNTGELFF	TGCAGCGTTGAAAGAGCGGGGGATAACACCGGGGAGCTGTTTTTT
TRBJ2-7	few	TRBD2	TRBV5-1	CASSLGLAGEGHEQYF	TGCGCCAGCAGCCTCGGACTAGCGGGAGAGGGGCACGAGCAGTACTTC
TRBJ1-3	NA	TRBD1	TRBV28	CASSSSGTAVSGNTIYF	TGTGCCAGCAGTAGCTCCGGGACAGCCGTCTCTGGAAACACCATATATTTT
TRBJ1-6	NA	NA	TRBV6-5	CASSIQVSPPAALHF	TGTGCCAGCAGCATCCAGGTCTCCCCACCCGCAGCCCTCCACTTT
TRBJ2-5	once	TRBD1	TRBV15	CATSPGTGIQETQYF	TGTGCCACCAGCCCGGGGACAGGCATACAAGAGACCCAGTACTTC
TRBJ1-2	NA	NA	TRBV10-3	CAISEARGVYGYTF	TGTGCCATCAGTGAGGCGCGCGGCGTCTATGGCTACACCTTC